This TCR beta chain was sequenced during a study of T cell repertoires in cytomegalovirus infection. Study summary: HLA-B-restricted CMV epitopes that are well studied, plus recently identified HLA-C-restricted ones, were used by the study. It was the public TCR beta signatures that indicated both CMV infection and matching HLA type.

About this clonotype itself: Its cognate antigen is unknown.

Study-wide findings and caveats: CMV carriers having the relevant HLA were flagged by cumulative public TCR beta family frequency. Within the response measured ex vivo, HLA-C-restricted CMV-specific TCR beta clonotypes were dominant.

One entry per CDR3 protein, called by TCRdb with MiXCR from the reads. The sample holds about 770,000 distinct CDR3 sequences; approximately 32% are singletons and the top ten take around 13%. Trimming removed 5 bases from V and 1 base from J; junction bases left unmatched: 7. This CDR3 is 15 amino acids long. The clonotype originates from a human donor in good health (CMV status not recorded). Some clones in this sample may be carry-over from other donors' samples. The J gene is TRBJ1-1, the V gene TRBV12-3 or TRBV12-4, with TRBD1 matching over 7 bases. Sequences were derived from cultured CD8+ T cells from PBMCs, sampled from culture after CMV antigen stimulation. The CDR3 DNA is TGTGCCAGCAGTACCGGGACAGAGTGGAACACTGAAGCTTTCTTT. This encodes CASSTGTEWNTEAFF.